This is a list of T cell receptor beta chains from one sample in a study of T cell responses to AZD1222 COVID-19 vaccine. The method was immunoSEQ multiplex PCR; TCRdb's version includes in-frame clones alone and lacks a portion of them. The table has under 200,000 clones, around 86% seen once. The source was peripheral blood, collected on day 0 of MenACWY control vaccination. The receptor source for this set is an adult in good health. Both conserved end residues are part of each CDR3. The D gene is left open where the match is weak. The size field is filled for only some rows; it gives once, few, many or a size class.

CDR3aa	CDR3nt	abundance	v_gene	d_gene	j_gene
CASSQAGLAESYEQYF	TGCGCCAGCAGCCAAGCCGGACTAGCGGAATCCTACGAGCAGTACTTC	-	TRBV4-1	TRBD2	TRBJ2-7
CAGTRTGTDEQYF	TGTGCCGGCACCCGGACAGGGACGGACGAGCAGTACTTC	once	TRBV12-3/TRBV12-4	TRBD1	TRBJ2-7
CASSQQGGGGYTF	TGTGCCAGCAGCCAACAGGGAGGGGGCGGCTACACCTTC	-	TRBV7-3	TRBD1	TRBJ1-2
CASSLGTANTEAFF	TGTGCCAGCAGTCTCGGGACGGCGAACACTGAAGCTTTCTTT	-	TRBV27	-	TRBJ1-1
CASSLWDTDTQYF	TGTGCCAGCAGTTTGTGGGACACAGATACGCAGTATTTT	once	TRBV27	-	TRBJ2-3
CASSQDRYNEQFF	TGTGCCAGCTCACAGGACAGATACAATGAGCAGTTCTTC	-	TRBV18	-	TRBJ2-1
CASKRIQGSNQPQHF	TGTGCCAGCAAGAGGATTCAGGGATCAAATCAGCCCCAGCATTTT	-	TRBV2	-	TRBJ1-5
CASSPRADRNTDTQYF	TGTGCCAGCAGCCCCAGGGCGGACAGAAACACAGATACGCAGTATTTT	-	TRBV11-2	-	TRBJ2-3
CASIPGRTMNTEAFF	TGTGCCAGTATCCCGGGACGGACCATGAACACTGAAGCTTTCTTT	-	TRBV19	-	TRBJ1-1
CASSYANQPQHF	TGTGCCAGCAGTTACGCCAATCAGCCCCAGCATTTT	-	TRBV6-5	-	TRBJ1-5
CATYSPISYEQYF	TGTGCCACCTATTCACCCATCTCCTACGAGCAGTACTTC	once	TRBV24-1	-	TRBJ2-7
CASSSQGYGYTF	TGTGCCAGCAGTTCACAGGGTTACGGCTACACCTTC	-	TRBV12-3/TRBV12-4	-	TRBJ1-2
CASSDRTSGSDTQYF	TGTGCCAGCAGTGACAGGACTAGCGGATCAGATACGCAGTATTTT	-	TRBV6-4	TRBD2	TRBJ2-3
CASNGRDPTYEQYF	TGTGCCAGCAACGGGCGGGACCCCACCTACGAGCAGTACTTC	once	TRBV21-1	-	TRBJ2-7
CASSKMTGSYGYTF	TGTGCCAGCAGTAAAATGACAGGAAGCTATGGCTACACCTTC	-	TRBV28	-	TRBJ1-2
CASSQTWAGGDEQFF	TGCGCCAGCAGCCAAACTTGGGCAGGGGGGGATGAGCAGTTCTTC	-	TRBV4-3	-	TRBJ2-1
CASSAGTAATNEKLFF	TGTGCCAGCAGCGCCGGGACTGCTGCAACTAATGAAAAACTGTTTTTT	-	TRBV9	-	TRBJ1-4
CASSVGGTGELFF	TGTGCCAGCAGCGTAGGGGGCACCGGGGAGCTGTTTTTT	-	TRBV9	-	TRBJ2-2
CASSQGGLSAGGPEAFF	TGTGCCAGCAGCCAAGGGGGACTCTCAGCAGGGGGCCCTGAAGCTTTCTTT	-	TRBV3-1/TRBV3-2	TRBD1	TRBJ1-1
CASSVGGRATDTQYF	TGTGCCAGCAGCGTCGGCGGGAGAGCCACAGATACGCAGTATTTT	-	TRBV9	TRBD2	TRBJ2-3
CASSLVGGGYGYTF	TGCGCCAGCAGCTTGGTGGGCGGCGGCTATGGCTACACCTTC	-	TRBV5-1	-	TRBJ1-2
CASSDTTSGDTDTQYF	TGTGCCAGCAGTGACACCACTAGCGGGGACACAGATACGCAGTATTTT	few	TRBV6-4	TRBD2	TRBJ2-3
CASSQAMVRRTATYEQYF	TGTGCCAGCAGCCAAGCTATGGTCAGGAGGACAGCTACCTACGAGCAGTACTTC	-	TRBV3-1/TRBV3-2	-	TRBJ2-7
CASSRLRGQGGFNEQYF	TGTGCCAGCAGTCGGCTACGGGGACAGGGCGGATTTAACGAGCAGTACTTC	-	TRBV6-6	TRBD1	TRBJ2-7
CASSQTKTEAFF	TGTGCCAGCAGTCAAACTAAGACTGAAGCTTTCTTT	-	TRBV27	-	TRBJ1-1
CASSSRPPGSYEQYF	TGTGCCAGCAGCTCCCGCCCCCCAGGGTCCTACGAGCAGTACTTC	-	TRBV7-2	-	TRBJ2-7
CSVEVGGNSNQPQHF	TGCAGCGTTGAAGTAGGAGGGAATAGCAATCAGCCCCAGCATTTT	-	TRBV29-1	-	TRBJ1-5
CASSSEARGSGELFF	TGTGCCAGCAGCTCAGAGGCTAGGGGTTCGGGGGAGCTGTTTTTT	once	TRBV9	-	TRBJ2-2
CASSAGGARETQYF	TGTGCCAGCAGCGCCGGGGGGGCTCGTGAGACCCAGTACTTC	-	TRBV7-2	TRBD2	TRBJ2-5